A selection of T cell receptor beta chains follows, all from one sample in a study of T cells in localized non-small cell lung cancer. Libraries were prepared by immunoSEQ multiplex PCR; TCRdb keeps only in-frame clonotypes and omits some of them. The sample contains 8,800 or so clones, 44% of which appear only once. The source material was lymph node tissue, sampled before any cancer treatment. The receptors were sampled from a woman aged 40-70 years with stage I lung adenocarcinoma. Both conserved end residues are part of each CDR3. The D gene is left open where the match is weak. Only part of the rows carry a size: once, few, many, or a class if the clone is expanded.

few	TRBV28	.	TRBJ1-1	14	TGTGCCAGCAGCCAACAGGGCCTGGGCGGTGAAGCTTTCTTT	CASSQQGLGGEAFF
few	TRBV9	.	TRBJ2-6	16	TGTGCCAGCAGCCCGGATGGGGCGGGAGGGGCCAACGTCCTGACTTTC	CASSPDGAGGANVLTF
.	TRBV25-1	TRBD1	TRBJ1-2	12	TGTGCCAGCGGAGACAGGGGAAATGGCTACACCTTC	CASGDRGNGYTF
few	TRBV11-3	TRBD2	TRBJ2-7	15	TGTGCCAGCAGCTCGGGGTCTAGCGGGGGCTACGAGCAGTACTTC	CASSSGSSGGYEQYF
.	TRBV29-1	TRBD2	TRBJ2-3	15	TGCAGCGTTCAAGGACTAGCGGGGGCCCACGATACGCAGTATTTT	CSVQGLAGAHDTQYF
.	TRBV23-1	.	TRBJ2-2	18	TGCGCCAGCAGTCATACCGGAGACAGGTCTGTCTACACCGGGGAGCTGTTTTTT	CASSHTGDRSVYTGELFF
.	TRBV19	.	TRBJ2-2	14	TGTGCCAGTAAAGGCCAGAGAGACACCGGGGAGCTGTTTTTT	CASKGQRDTGELFF
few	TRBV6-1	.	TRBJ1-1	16	TGTGCCAGCAGTGAAGTCTTAGGATACTGGAACACTGAAGCTTTCTTT	CASSEVLGYWNTEAFF
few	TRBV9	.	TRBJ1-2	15	TGTGCCAGCAGCTTAGGCACTCGGGGGGACTATGGCTACACCTTC	CASSLGTRGDYGYTF
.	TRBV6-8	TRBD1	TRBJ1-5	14	TGTGCCAGCAGTCGGACAGGGGAAGGTCAGCCCCAGCATTTT	CASSRTGEGQPQHF